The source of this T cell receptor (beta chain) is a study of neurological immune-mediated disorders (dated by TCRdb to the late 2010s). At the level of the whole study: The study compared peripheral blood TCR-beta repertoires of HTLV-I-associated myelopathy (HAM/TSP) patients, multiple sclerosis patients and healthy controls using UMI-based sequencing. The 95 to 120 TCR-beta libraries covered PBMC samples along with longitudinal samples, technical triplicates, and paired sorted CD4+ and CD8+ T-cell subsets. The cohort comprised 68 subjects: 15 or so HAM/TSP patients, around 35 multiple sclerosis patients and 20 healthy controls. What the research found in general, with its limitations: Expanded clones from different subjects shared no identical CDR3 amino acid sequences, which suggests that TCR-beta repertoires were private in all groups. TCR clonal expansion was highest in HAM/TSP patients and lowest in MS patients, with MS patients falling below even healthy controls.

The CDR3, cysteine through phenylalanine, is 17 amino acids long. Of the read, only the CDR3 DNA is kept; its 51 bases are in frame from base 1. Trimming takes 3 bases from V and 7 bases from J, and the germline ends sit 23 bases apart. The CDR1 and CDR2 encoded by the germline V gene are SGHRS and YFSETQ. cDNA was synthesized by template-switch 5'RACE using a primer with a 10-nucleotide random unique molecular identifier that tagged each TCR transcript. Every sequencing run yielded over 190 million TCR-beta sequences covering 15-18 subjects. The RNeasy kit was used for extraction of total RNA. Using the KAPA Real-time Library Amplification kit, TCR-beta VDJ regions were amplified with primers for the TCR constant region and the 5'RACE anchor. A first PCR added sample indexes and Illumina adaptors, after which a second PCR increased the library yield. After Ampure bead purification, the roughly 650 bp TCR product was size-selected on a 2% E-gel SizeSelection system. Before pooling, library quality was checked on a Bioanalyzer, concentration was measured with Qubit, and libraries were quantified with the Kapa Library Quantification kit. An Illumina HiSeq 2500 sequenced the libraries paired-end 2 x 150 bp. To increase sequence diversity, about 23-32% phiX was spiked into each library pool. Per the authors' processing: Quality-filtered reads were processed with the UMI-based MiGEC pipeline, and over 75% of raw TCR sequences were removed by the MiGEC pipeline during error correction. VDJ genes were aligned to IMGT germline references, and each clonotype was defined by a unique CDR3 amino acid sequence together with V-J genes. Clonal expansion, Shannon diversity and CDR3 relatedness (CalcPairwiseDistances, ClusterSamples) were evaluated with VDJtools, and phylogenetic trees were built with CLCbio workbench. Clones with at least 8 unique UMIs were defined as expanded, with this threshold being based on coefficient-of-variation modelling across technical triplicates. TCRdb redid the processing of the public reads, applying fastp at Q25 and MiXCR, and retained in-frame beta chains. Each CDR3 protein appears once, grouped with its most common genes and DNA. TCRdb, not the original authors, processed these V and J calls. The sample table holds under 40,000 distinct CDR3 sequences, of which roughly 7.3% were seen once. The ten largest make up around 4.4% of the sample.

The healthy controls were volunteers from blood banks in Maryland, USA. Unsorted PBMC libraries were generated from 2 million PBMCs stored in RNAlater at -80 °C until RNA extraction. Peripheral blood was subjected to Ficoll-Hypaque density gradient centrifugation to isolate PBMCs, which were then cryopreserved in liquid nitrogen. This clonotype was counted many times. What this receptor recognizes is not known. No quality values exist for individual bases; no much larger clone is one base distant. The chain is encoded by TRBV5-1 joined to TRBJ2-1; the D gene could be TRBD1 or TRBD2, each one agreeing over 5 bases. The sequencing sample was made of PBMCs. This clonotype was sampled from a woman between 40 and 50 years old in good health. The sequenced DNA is TGCGCCAGCAGCTCCTCCTCCCTCGGGACCCCGGGGAATGAGCAGTTCTTC. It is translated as CASSSSSLGTPGNEQFF. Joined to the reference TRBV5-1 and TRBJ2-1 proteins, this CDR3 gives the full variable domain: KAGVTQTPRYLIKTRGQQVTLSCSPISGHRSVSWYQQTPGQGLQFLFEYFSETQRNKGNFPGRFSGRQFSNSRSEMNVSTLELGDSALYLCASSSSSLGTPGNEQFFGPGTRLTVL.